This is a list of T cell receptor beta chains from one sample in a study of T cells in Graves' hyperthyroidism and ophthalmopathy. TCRdb reprocessed the multiplex PCR reads with MiXCR, giving one entry per CDR3 protein. The sample lists fewer than 450,000 distinct CDR3 sequences, 11% to 15% occurring once. Source material: blood. The source of these receptors is a man in his forties or fifties with Graves' ophthalmopathy. Each CDR3 is given with its conserved first and last residue. A D gene is named only where the DNA matches it firmly. The size of a clone is reported for some rows only, either as once, few or many, or as a class for expanded clones.

TRBJ1-1	many	TRBV20-1	-	TGCAGTGCTAGAGCCTACTCGACAGGGAACACTGAAGCTTTCTTT	CSARAYSTGNTEAFF
TRBJ2-1	few	TRBV7-2	-	TGTGCCAGCAGCTTATGGCCGAGCTCCTACAATGAGCAGTTCTTC	CASSLWPSSYNEQFF
TRBJ1-6	-	TRBV25-1	TRBD1	TGTGCCAGCTCTATCAAGACAGGGGTTGATTCACCCCTCCACTTT	CASSIKTGVDSPLHF
TRBJ1-5	many	TRBV20-1	TRBD1	TGCAGTGCTAGGACAGGGGCGAGCAATCAGCCCCAGCATTTT	CSARTGASNQPQHF
TRBJ2-5	many	TRBV12-3/TRBV12-4	-	TGTGCCAGCAGTTTGATCGCGGAGACCCAGTACTTC	CASSLIAETQYF
TRBJ1-3	few	TRBV5-5	TRBD1	TGTGCCAGCACAGACAGGGGAGCTGGAAACACCATATATTTT	CASTDRGAGNTIYF
TRBJ2-1	few	TRBV19	TRBD2	TGTGCCAGTAGTACCCAAAGGAGCGGGAGTCCAAATGAGCAGTTCTTC	CASSTQRSGSPNEQFF
TRBJ1-2	-	TRBV24-1	-	TGTGCCGCAGGGACGGAATATGGCTACACCTTC	CAAGTEYGYTF
TRBJ2-5	few	TRBV4-1	TRBD2	TGCGCCAGCAGCCCCGGACTAGCTAGCGAGACCCAGTACTTC	CASSPGLASETQYF
TRBJ2-2	-	TRBV7-3	-	TGTGCCAGCAGCTTGGGGCGGGCCCGGGAAGGGGAGCTGTTTTTT	CASSLGRAREGELFF
TRBJ1-5	-	TRBV6-5	-	TGTGCCAGCAGTTACTCCACGCCTCGGGGAAGTCAGCCCCAGCATTTT	CASSYSTPRGSQPQHF
TRBJ1-2	few	TRBV19	-	TGTGCCAGTAGTCCGACCTCAGCCCCGGCGTCGGGGGGCTACACCTTC	CASSPTSAPASGGYTF
TRBJ2-3	-	TRBV27	TRBD2	TGTGCCAGCAGTTTAGGCGGGAGGTCGAGAGATACGCAGTATTTT	CASSLGGRSRDTQYF
TRBJ2-7	many	TRBV3-1	-	TGTGCCAGCAGCCAAGAAGAGGCGGTGCAGTACTTC	CASSQEEAVQYF
TRBJ2-5	-	TRBV6-6	TRBD1	TGTGCCAGCAGTTACTCTCCGGGACAGCCCTACTACCAAGAGACCCAGTACTTC	CASSYSPGQPYYQETQYF
TRBJ2-7	-	TRBV6-4	TRBD2	TGTGCCAGCAGTCAGACTAGCAGGGACGAGCAGTACTTC	CASSQTSRDEQYF
TRBJ2-5	-	TRBV12-5	-	TGTGCTAGTTTAGGGACGCCTCAAGAGACCCAGTACTTC	CASLGTPQETQYF
TRBJ2-4	-	TRBV6-5	-	TGTGCCAGCAGTTACTCTCCCGGGGGAAACATTCAGTACTTC	CASSYSPGGNIQYF
TRBJ2-7	once	TRBV7-9	-	TGTGCCAGCAGCTTCCCATTGACAGAGGAACCGACCTACGAGCAGTACTTC	CASSFPLTEEPTYEQYF
TRBJ2-1	-	TRBV5-1	-	TGCGCCAGCAGCTTGGCAAGCGTAGCGACCTTTGATGAGCAGTTCTTC	CASSLASVATFDEQFF
TRBJ2-6	-	TRBV20-1	-	TGCAGTGCTAGTTCTTATTCCCGCTCTGGGGCCAACGTCCTGACTTTC	CSASSYSRSGANVLTF
TRBJ2-7	many	TRBV2	TRBD1	TGTGCCAGCAGTGGGGACAGGGTCCACGAGCAGTACTTC	CASSGDRVHEQYF
TRBJ2-5	-	TRBV6-5	TRBD2	TGTGCCAGCAGCCCTACTCGGGTAGCGGGGGCCCAGTACTTC	CASSPTRVAGAQYF
TRBJ2-3	many	TRBV27	-	TGTGCCAGCAGTTTAGGAGCCCCAGATACGCAGTATTTT	CASSLGAPDTQYF
TRBJ2-7	many	TRBV12-3/TRBV12-4	TRBD2	TGTGCCAGCAGTCGGACTAGCGGGAGACTCTACGAGCAGTACTTC	CASSRTSGRLYEQYF
TRBJ2-1	many	TRBV29-1	TRBD2	TGCAGCGTGCGACTAGCGGGTACCTACAATGAGCAGTTCTTC	CSVRLAGTYNEQFF
TRBJ2-1	few	TRBV12-3/TRBV12-4	-	TGTGCCAGCAGTCCCCCCGGGACCGACTACAATGAGCAGTTCTTC	CASSPPGTDYNEQFF
TRBJ2-7	many	TRBV3-1	TRBD2	TGTGCCAGCAGCCCGAGCGGGATCGGCTACGAGCAGTACTTC	CASSPSGIGYEQYF
TRBJ2-7	few	TRBV18	TRBD2	TGTGCCAGCTCACCACCCAGACTAGCGGGGGACTACTACGAGCAGTACTTC	CASSPPRLAGDYYEQYF
TRBJ2-7	many	TRBV5-1	-	TGCGCCAGCAGCTTGGAAGCGGCCTACGAGCAGTACTTC	CASSLEAAYEQYF
TRBJ2-7	many	TRBV20-1	TRBD2	TGCAGTACCGATAGCGGGAACGAGCAGTACTTC	CSTDSGNEQYF
TRBJ2-7	-	TRBV11-2	-	TGTGCCAGCACCTCGAGGGAGCGGAAGTACGAGCAGTACTTC	CASTSRERKYEQYF
TRBJ2-5	many	TRBV28	-	TGTGCCAGCAGTTTTGTGTACGGTACAAGTTCTCAGTACTTC	CASSFVYGTSSQYF
TRBJ1-1	many	TRBV10-3	-	TGTGCCATCAGCTCCGGACAGTTCACTGAAGCTTTCTTT	CAISSGQFTEAFF
TRBJ2-1	many	TRBV12-5	-	TGTGCTAGTGGTTTGGTAAAAGGAGACGGTGCCTACAATGAGCAGTTCTTC	CASGLVKGDGAYNEQFF
TRBJ2-5	many	TRBV7-9	-	TGTGCCAGCAGCTTGGCCGAGGTCCGTCAAGAGACCCAGTACTTC	CASSLAEVRQETQYF
TRBJ2-4	many	TRBV18	-	TGTGCCAGCTCACCACCCACCGGGAGAGGTAACATTCAGTACTTC	CASSPPTGRGNIQYF
TRBJ2-7	few	TRBV4-1	-	TGCGCCAGCAGCCAAGACCCCCTACCTTACGAGCAGTACTTC	CASSQDPLPYEQYF
TRBJ1-2	-	TRBV10-3	-	TGTGCCATCAGTGAGACCGGGACAAAATATGGCTACACCTTC	CAISETGTKYGYTF
TRBJ2-5	-	TRBV6-5	TRBD2	TGTGCCAGCAGTTACTCGACTAGCAGCGCTCAAGAGACCCAGTACTTC	CASSYSTSSAQETQYF
TRBJ2-2	-	TRBV19	-	TGTGCCAGTACCACCCCAAGAGACACCGGGGAGCTGTTTTTT	CASTTPRDTGELFF
TRBJ2-3	many	TRBV20-1	-	TGCAGTGCCCCCCGCTGGGGGTCGCGGGACACAGATACGCAGTATTTT	CSAPRWGSRDTDTQYF
TRBJ2-6	few	TRBV30	TRBD1	TGTGCCTGGAGGGACAGGGGTGGCACTGGGGCCAACGTCCTGACTTTC	CAWRDRGGTGANVLTF